These 9 T cell receptor beta chains originate from one sample sequenced in a study of memory CD4+ T cells and cytomegalovirus serostatus. Single viable CD3+CD4+CD8-CD45RO+ cells were sorted as the memory CD4+ T cells. TCRdb's copy holds only in-frame clones and misses some; the assay was immunoSEQ multiplex PCR. The table has around 40,000 clones, over 65% seen once. Sequencing was carried out using memory CD4+ T cells from blood. The source is an adult in good health and CMV-seronegative.

In the case of this clone: A junction end diverges from the germline sequence, so it may reflect a read error. This chain links TRBV7-7 with TRBJ1-4; no clear D. Germline V gene lookup returns CDR1 SSHAT and CDR2 FNYEAQ (reference sequence). CDR3 length: 15 amino acids. In nucleotides, the CDR3 is TGTGCTAGCAGCCCCACCCGCACCGGAGGTGAAAAACTGTTTTTT. This gives the protein CASSPTRTGGEKLFF.

The V and J genes are TRBV5-6 and TRBJ1-1; 7 positions agree with TRBD1. J was trimmed by 2 bases and V by 5 bases; bases with no gene match: 9. The CDR3 length is 15 residues. Germline assignment: CDR1 SGHDT and CDR2 YYEEEE. CDR3 nucleotides: TGTGCCAGCAGGAGTGCCGGGACAGTTAACACTGAAGCTTTCTTT. Translating gives CASRSAGTVNTEAFF.

This clone has only a few counts. The chain employs TRBV4-1 and TRBJ1-1; no clear D. Germline lookup yields CDR1 MGHRA and CDR2 YSYEKL. Trimming took off 1 base at V and 0 bases at J, with 9 bases between the two ends. This CDR3 contains 15 residues. In nucleotides, the CDR3 is TGCGCCAGCAGCCAAGTGGGATCTCTGAACACTGAAGCTTTCTTT. Its protein is CASSQVGSLNTEAFF.

The V gene is TRBV14, the J gene TRBJ1-1; D call uncertain. The CDR3 loop spans 12 amino acids. Germline V gene lookup returns CDR1 SGHDN and CDR2 FVKESK. V was trimmed by 1 base and J by 8 bases, leaving 8 bases between them. The CDR3: CASSQAWREAFF. The CDR3 DNA reads as TGTGCCAGCAGCCAAGCCTGGAGAGAAGCTTTCTTT.

The chain joins TRBV11-2 to TRBJ2-2; D not certain. CDR3 length: 15 amino acids. Germline CDR1 is SGHAT and CDR2 is FQNNGV. V dropped 1 base and J dropped 4 bases, with 10 bases sitting between them. The CDR3 DNA is TGTGCCAGCAGCTTAGGTTTTACGGGCACCGGGGAGCTGTTTTTT. It is translated as CASSLGFTGTGELFF.

The rearrangement joins TRBV2 to TRBJ2-1; D could derive from TRBD1 or TRBD2 (5 bases each). This CDR3 is built from 15 residues. CDR1 and CDR2 from the germline V gene are SNHLY and FYNNEI. Trimming took 6 bases from V and 0 from J, leaving 12 bases between them. The CDR3 sequence: CASSRGVPSYNEQFF. CDR3 bases: TGTGCCAGCAGCCGAGGGGTCCCCTCCTACAATGAGCAGTTCTTC.

This rearrangement joins TRBV6-1 to TRBJ2-1, with TRBD1 identical over 8 bases. The ends lost 5 bases at V and 7 bases at J; junction bases unmatched: 7. The CDR3 is 14 amino acids. CDR1 and CDR2 (germline): MNHNS, SASEGT. The CDR3 region has the DNA TGTGCCAGCAGTCCGTACGACAGGGGAAATGAGCAGTTCTTC. Translated, it gives CASSPYDRGNEQFF.

The chain links TRBV4-2 to TRBJ2-7, with TRBD1 matching 10 bases. The CDR3 length is 15 residues. Unmatched junction bases numbered 5, after V lost 3 bases and J lost 3 bases. Germline assignment: CDR1 LGHNA and CDR2 YNFKEQ. CDR3 bases: TGTGCCAGCAGCCAGAGGACAGGGGGAGACTACGAGCAGTACTTC. This sequence encodes CASSQRTGGDYEQYF.

Worth noting for this clone: Different DNA sequences within this sample yield the same CDR3. This chain joins TRBV29-1 and TRBJ1-1; 8 bases agree with TRBD1. Looked up from germline, CDR1 is SQVTM and CDR2 is ANQGSEA. This CDR3 has 11 residues. The J segment lost 5 bases and the V segment lost 5 bases, leaving 1 base of the junction unmatched. CDR3 loop: CSVHRGTEAFF. In DNA, the CDR3 is TGCAGCGTTCACAGGGGGACTGAAGCTTTCTTT.